This paragraph reports one T cell receptor beta chain. The entry originates in a study of blood T cell repertoires in COVID-19. Data came from immunoSEQ multiplex PCR; TCRdb stores just in-frame clones and leaves some out. In the table there are 120,000 to 150,000 clones, 80% to 90% of which are singletons. The V end lost 2 bases, the J end lost 8 bases, and 9 bases lay between the germline ends. CDR3 size: 13 residues. The germline V gene encodes CDR1 SGHDN and CDR2 FVKESK. Source material: peripheral blood. The J gene is TRBJ2-2, the V gene TRBV14; D gene uncertain. The origin of this receptor is a man younger than 35 with COVID-19, enrolled during active disease. CDR3 in amino acids: CASSQTVDGELFF. CDR3 coding DNA: TGTGCCAGCAGCCAAACAGTGGATGGGGAGCTGTTTTTT.